This T cell receptor beta chain emerged from a study of tumor-infiltrating lymphocytes in primary liver carcinoma. Across the study: By surgical resection, the patients were treated for their primary liver carcinoma. Spanning 4.2 to 10 cm, the tumors were T1-T3 N0M0. Sequencing of the samples generated roughly 3.5 to 8 million productive TCRbeta reads, with similar yields across tissue types.

Remarks on this clonotype: Its specificity is not known.

Blood RNA originated from unsorted whole blood, with germline DNA additionally extracted. Study-wide points: A significantly higher top-250-clone fraction was found in tumors than in blood (p = 0.039).

This CDR3 contains 16 residues. Germline V CDR1 and CDR2: MGHRA, YSYEKL. V lost 6 bases to trimming and J lost 4 bases; unmatched junction nucleotides: 12. Using a constant-region primer together with ProtoScript II reverse transcriptase, TCR beta cDNA was made from around 500 ng of total RNA. It was through three nested multiplex PCR rounds of slightly modified ARM-PCR that TCR beta libraries arose. Forward primers for TRBV1-TRBV30 and a C-beta reverse primer served the first two PCR rounds, at around 9 cycles each. Each CDR3 protein gets one entry after TCRdb re-called the multiplex PCR reads with MiXCR. This table holds about 320,000 distinct CDR3 sequences, more than 55% found once.

The receptor was isolated from a man aged 40-50 years with primary liver carcinoma and hepatitis B virus infection. Material: peripheral blood. The chain employs TRBV4-1 and TRBJ2-1; 7 positions agree with TRBD2. This CDR3 is CASRISREFSYNEQFF. The CDR3 DNA is TGCGCCAGCAGGATTTCGCGGGAGTTCTCGTACAATGAGCAGTTCTTC.